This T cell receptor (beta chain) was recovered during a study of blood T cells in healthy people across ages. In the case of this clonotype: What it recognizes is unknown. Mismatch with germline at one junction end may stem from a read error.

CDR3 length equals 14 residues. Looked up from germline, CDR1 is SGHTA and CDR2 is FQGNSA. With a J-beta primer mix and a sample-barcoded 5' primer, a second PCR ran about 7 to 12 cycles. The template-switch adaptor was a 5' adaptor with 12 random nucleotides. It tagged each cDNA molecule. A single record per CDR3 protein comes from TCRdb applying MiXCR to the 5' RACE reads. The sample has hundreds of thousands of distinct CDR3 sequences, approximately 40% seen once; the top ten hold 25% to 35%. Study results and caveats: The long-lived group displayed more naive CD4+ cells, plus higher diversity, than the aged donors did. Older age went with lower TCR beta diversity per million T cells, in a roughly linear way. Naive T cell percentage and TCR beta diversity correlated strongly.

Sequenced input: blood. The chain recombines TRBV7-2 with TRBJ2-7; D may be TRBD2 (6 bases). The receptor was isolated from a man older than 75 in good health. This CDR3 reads CASSLRRDSHEQYF. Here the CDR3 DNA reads TGTGCCAGCAGTTTAAGGCGGGACTCCCACGAGCAGTACTTC.